Below are 32 T cell receptor beta chains sequenced from a single sample in a study of long-term antiretroviral therapy in people with HIV. Running of the v3.0 immunoSEQ assay took place at survey level. The repertoire was sequenced with immunoSEQ multiplex PCR; TCRdb's copy has only in-frame clones and lacks some. The sample contains some 20,000 clones, around 81% of which appear only once. The sequencing used unsorted PBMCs, collected 2.2 years after starting antiretroviral therapy. The receptor set was obtained from a man aged 50 to 59 with HIV.

The chain links TRBV5-1 to TRBJ2-7; no firm D call. CDR3 length: 16 residues. V shed 2 bases and J shed 2 bases, with 17 bases lying between them. CDR1 is SGHRS and CDR2 is YFSETQ in the germline V gene. The CDR3 loop is CASSFRRAPSTYEQYF. In DNA, the CDR3 is TGCGCCAGCAGCTTCCGTCGGGCACCGTCAACCTACGAGCAGTACTTC.

J is TRBJ2-7 and V is TRBV28, with D perhaps TRBD2 (7 bases). Trimming stripped 4 bases from V and 3 bases from J, with 16 bases between. Germline CDR1 and CDR2: MDHEN and SYDVKM. The CDR3 runs to 15 residues. The chain's CDR3 is CASSSLGGGDYEQYF. In DNA, the CDR3 is TGTGCCAGCAGTTCCCTGGGCGGGGGCGACTACGAGCAGTACTTC.

This clone was observed a single time. V and J are TRBV19 and TRBJ2-6; 9 nucleotides agree with TRBD2. The CDR3 is 18 amino acids. CDR1 and CDR2 from the germline V gene are LNHDA and SQIVND (reference sequence). Losses at the gene ends were 0 bases for V and 9 bases for J; bases not matched to a gene: 12. DNA of the CDR3: TGTGCCAGTAGTATAGATCAAAGCGGGGGGCCCCATTACAACGTCCTGACTTTC. As protein: CASSIDQSGGPHYNVLTF.

The CDR3: CASSQDGGGLSTDTQYF. Here the CDR3 DNA reads TGCGCCAGCAGCCAAGATGGAGGGGGACTTAGCACAGATACGCAGTATTTT. The V gene is TRBV4-3, the J gene TRBJ2-3; D may correspond to TRBD1 or TRBD2 (6 bases each). Germline V CDR1 and CDR2: LGHNA, YSLEER. Trimming removed 0 bases from V and 0 bases from J, with 13 bases in between. This CDR3 contains 17 residues.

This clone was seen a handful of times. This sequence joins TRBV7-9 and TRBJ1-1; 8 bases are shared with TRBD1. The CDR3 runs to 15 residues. Looked up from germline, CDR1 is SEHNR and CDR2 is FQNEAQ (reference sequence). V shed 2 bases, J shed 5 bases, and the junction held 7 bases outside the gene matches. DNA for the CDR3: TGTGCCAGCAGCTTATGGGGACAGGACGTAACTGAAGCTTTCTTT. It encodes CASSLWGQDVTEAFF.

The V gene is TRBV28, the J gene TRBJ2-7; D remains ambiguous. Deletions cut 1 base from V and 4 bases from J, with 17 bases between. Per the germline V gene, CDR1 is MDHEN and CDR2 is SYDVKM. The length of the CDR3 is 16 residues. CDR3 in amino acids: CASSLSRLQNLYEQYF. As DNA, the CDR3 is TGTGCCAGCAGTTTATCTCGCCTACAGAACCTGTACGAGCAGTACTTC.

The chain combines TRBV28 with TRBJ2-7; D not resolved. Germline V gene lookup returns CDR1 MDHEN and CDR2 SYDVKM. Deletions cut 5 bases from V and 2 bases from J, with 10 bases between. The CDR3 consists of 13 residues. The CDR3 region has the DNA TGTGCCAGCAGTCCCCTGGGCCCCTACGAGCAGTACTTC. This translates into CASSPLGPYEQYF.

This clone was seen a handful of times. V usage is TRBV7-9 and J usage is TRBJ1-2; D is possibly TRBD1 (6 bases). Trimming took 4 bases from V and 2 from J, leaving 11 bases between them. Germline lookup yields CDR1 SEHNR and CDR2 FQNEAQ (reference sequence). The CDR3 is 14 residues long. The CDR3 DNA follows: TGTGCCAGCAGCTCTGGAGGGGGGAACTATGGCTACACCTTC. It codes for CASSSGGGNYGYTF.

The chain couples TRBV2 to TRBJ1-4; 7 positions agree with TRBD1. J lost 7 bases, V lost 6 bases, and 11 bases had no gene match. The CDR3 contains 15 residues. Germline CDR1 and CDR2: SNHLY and FYNNEI. CDR3 DNA: TGTGCCAGCAGACGCATCGACAGGGTATCTGAAAAACTGTTTTTT. Translated: CASRRIDRVSEKLFF.

This clone was picked up a small number of times. The rearrangement uses TRBV5-6 and TRBJ1-2; no clear D gene. Trimming stripped 5 bases from V and 8 bases from J, with 13 bases between. Looked up from germline, CDR1 is SGHDT and CDR2 is YYEEEE. CDR3 size: 12 residues. CDR3: CASSLQTAGYTF. The DNA for the CDR3 is TGTGCCAGCAGTCTGCAGACCGCGGGCTACACCTTC. The full variable domain, completed using reference TRBV5-6 and TRBJ1-2, is DAGVTQSPTHLIKTRGQQVTLRCSPKSGHDTVSWYQQALGQGPQFIFQYYEEEERQRGNFPDRFSGHQFPNYSSELNVNALLLGDSALYLCASSLQTAGYTFGSGTRLTVV.

The chain combines TRBV30 with TRBJ2-3, with TRBD2 as a possible D gene (6 bases). Trimming left V 2 bases short and J 1 base short, with 13 bases between. This CDR3 has 15 residues. Per germline, CDR1 GTSNPN and CDR2 SVGIG (reference sequence). The CDR3 DNA follows: TGTGCCTGGAGTCCCGGGGGAAGTCGCACAGATACGCAGTATTTT. Residues: CAWSPGGSRTDTQYF.

The CDR3 here is CASSSPNMNTGELFF. CDR3 sequence (DNA): TGTGCCAGCAGCTCACCTAACATGAACACCGGGGAGCTGTTTTTT. The chain combines TRBV7-9 with TRBJ2-2, with D hard to call. The CDR3 length is 15 residues. Trimming cost V 4 bases and J 1 base, with 10 bases left between them. Per germline, CDR1 SEHNR and CDR2 FQNEAQ (reference sequence). Full variable domain (rest looked up from reference TRBV7-9 and TRBJ2-2): DTGVSQNPRHKITKRGQNVTFRCDPISEHNRLYWYRQTLGQGPEFLTYFQNEAQLEKSRLLSDRFSAERPKGSFSTLEIQRTEQGDSAMYLCASSSPNMNTGELFFGEGSRLTVL.

This chain connects TRBV28 to TRBJ1-6, with 12 nucleotides matching TRBD1. Trimming cost V 6 bases and J 9 bases; bases outside gene matches: 6. Germline assignment: CDR1 MDHEN and CDR2 SYDVKM. The CDR3 is 15 residues long. CDR3 DNA sequence: TGTGCCAGCAGCTCCGGGACAGGGGGCAGTTCACCCCTCCACTTT. Translated, it gives CASSSGTGGSSPLHF.

The chain recombines TRBV5-1 with TRBJ1-5, with no clear D. This CDR3 contains 14 residues. Germline V gene sequence: CDR1 SGHRS, CDR2 YFSETQ. V lost 4 bases to trimming and J lost 0 bases, with 8 bases between them. CDR3 sequence: CASSTDGSNQPQHF. The CDR3 nucleotides are TGCGCCAGCAGCACGGACGGTAGCAATCAGCCCCAGCATTTT.

This clone came up once. The genes are TRBV4-2 and TRBJ1-5, with TRBD1 identical over 8 bases. The CDR3 sequence is 15 residues long. Germline V gene lookup returns CDR1 LGHNA and CDR2 YNFKEQ. The J segment lost 7 bases and the V segment lost 3 bases, leaving 8 bases of the junction unmatched. The CDR3 DNA reads as TGTGCCAGCAGCCAGGCTACAGGGGGGCGCCAGCCCCAGCATTTT. Encoded protein: CASSQATGGRQPQHF.

This chain uses TRBV7-6 with TRBJ2-1; 10 bases align to TRBD2. The CDR3 has 14 amino acids. Germline V gives CDR1 SGHVS, CDR2 FNYEAQ. Unmatched junction bases numbered 3, after V lost 5 bases and J lost 5 bases. Written as DNA, the CDR3 is TGTGCCAGCAGCGGTCTAGCGGGGGACAATGAGCAGTTCTTC. It specifies CASSGLAGDNEQFF.

This chain joins TRBV5-4 and TRBJ2-5; 7 bases agree with TRBD1. Germline V gene sequence: CDR1 SGHNT, CDR2 YYREEE (reference sequence). CDR3 length: 12 amino acids. V shed 7 bases and J 2 bases; nucleotides not matched to a gene: 2. CDR3 sequence reads: CASGRGQETQYF. In nucleotides, the CDR3 is TGTGCCAGCGGCAGGGGGCAAGAGACCCAGTACTTC.

This clone was counted a few times. The genes are TRBV29-1 and TRBJ1-2, with 9 bases lining up with TRBD1. The trim removed 4 bases at V and 8 bases at J, leaving 2 bases unmatched. CDR1 is SQVTM and CDR2 is ANQGSEA in the germline V gene. The CDR3 has 11 residues. The CDR3 DNA reads TGCAGCGTTGGGACAGGGGAAGGCTACACCTTC. This encodes CSVGTGEGYTF.

The chain is built from TRBV19 and TRBJ2-6; D is undetermined. Looked up from germline, CDR1 is LNHDA and CDR2 is SQIVND (reference sequence). V was cut by 1 base and J by 4 bases, with 5 bases left in between. The CDR3 consists of 14 residues. CDR3 residues: CASSIGSGANVLTF. DNA of the CDR3: TGTGCCAGTAGTATAGGTTCAGGGGCCAACGTCCTGACTTTC. Full variable domain (remainder filled in from reference TRBV19 and TRBJ2-6): DGGITQSPKYLFRKEGQNVTLSCEQNLNHDAMYWYRQDPGQGLRLIYYSQIVNDFQKGDIAEGYSVSREKKESFPLTVTSAQKNPTAFYLCASSIGSGANVLTFGAGSRLTVL.

This chain's CDR3 is CASSFSGNSGANVLTF. In DNA form, the CDR3 reads TGCGCCAGCAGCTTTTCAGGTAACTCTGGGGCCAACGTCCTGACTTTC. The chain uses TRBV5-1 and TRBJ2-6, with D hard to call. This CDR3 region has 16 residues. Trimming removed 2 bases at V and 0 bases at J, with 9 bases between. Germline CDR1 SGHRS, CDR2 YFSETQ. The full variable domain, its missing parts supplied by reference TRBV5-1 and TRBJ2-6, is KAGVTQTPRYLIKTRGQQVTLSCSPISGHRSVSWYQQTPGQGLQFLFEYFSETQRNKGNFPGRFSGRQFSNSRSEMNVSTLELGDSALYLCASSFSGNSGANVLTFGAGSRLTVL.

The rearrangement uses TRBV15 and TRBJ1-2; D is uncertain. Trimming shortened V by 1 base and J by 8 bases, and 11 bases separated the two germline ends. The CDR3 contains 13 residues. Germline V CDR1 and CDR2: LNHNV, YYDKDF (reference sequence). DNA of the CDR3: TGTGCCACCAGCAGAGCCCGGGTCGCCGGCTACACCTTC. Translation gives CATSRARVAGYTF.

The chain uses TRBV18 and TRBJ1-2; tentatively, D is TRBD1 (6 bases). CDR3 size: 15 residues. The V end was cut by 3 bases, the J end by 0 bases, with 11 bases between. The germline gives CDR1 KGHSH, CDR2 LQKENI. CDR3 amino acids: CASSPGQLANYGYTF. CDR3 bases: TGTGCCAGCTCACCGGGACAATTAGCTAACTATGGCTACACCTTC. Combining the CDR3 with reference TRBV18 and TRBJ1-2 gives the whole variable domain NAGVMQNPRHLVRRRGQEARLRCSPMKGHSHVYWYRQLPEEGLKFMVYLQKENIIDESGMPKERFSAEFPKEGPSILRIQQVVRGDSAAYFCASSPGQLANYGYTFGSGTRLTVV.

This clone is labeled large. This chain uses TRBV19 with TRBJ2-1; D may be TRBD2 (6 bases). The CDR3 spans 15 residues. V lost 3 bases and J lost 2, with 11 bases in between. CDR1 is LNHDA, CDR2 SQIVND, per germline (reference sequence). CDR3 protein: CASSMVSGPYNEQFF. CDR3 coding DNA: TGTGCCAGTAGTATGGTTAGCGGACCCTACAATGAGCAGTTCTTC.

J is TRBJ1-3 and V is TRBV28; maybe TRBD1 (5 bases). CDR3 size: 14 residues. In germline, CDR1 is MDHEN, CDR2 SYDVKM. The germline V and J ends were trimmed by 8 bases and 3 bases, with 14 bases remaining between them. CDR3 sequence reads: CASESREGGNTIYF. CDR3 nucleotide sequence: TGTGCCAGCGAAAGCAGGGAAGGTGGAAACACCATATATTTT.

V is TRBV4-3 and J is TRBJ2-5; maybe TRBD1 (5 bases). Per germline, CDR1 LGHNA and CDR2 YSLEER. The CDR3 sequence is 14 residues long. With 0 bases removed from V and 7 bases from J, the gap between germline ends came to 12 bases. Here the CDR3 reads CASSQEDTLGTQYF. Here the CDR3 DNA reads TGCGCCAGCAGCCAAGAGGACACGCTCGGGACCCAGTACTTC.

V gene TRBV4-3 combines with J gene TRBJ1-2; D is unresolved. The V end was cut by 2 bases, the J end by 2 bases, with 12 bases between. Germline V gene lookup returns CDR1 LGHNA and CDR2 YSLEER. The CDR3 covers 15 residues. DNA for the CDR3: TGCGCCAGCAGCCAATTTAGCACCAGGAACTATGGCTACACCTTC. It yields the protein CASSQFSTRNYGYTF.

V and J are TRBV27 and TRBJ2-7, with 7 nucleotides matching TRBD2. The ends lost 5 bases at V and 3 bases at J; junction bases unmatched: 7. The CDR3 totals 14 residues. CDR1 is MNHEY and CDR2 is SMNVEV in the germline V gene (reference sequence). The CDR3: CASSPRGGYYEQYF. CDR3 DNA sequence: TGTGCCAGCAGTCCTCGGGGAGGGTACTACGAGCAGTACTTC.

The chain links TRBV27 to TRBJ1-1; no firm D call. The V end was cut by 2 bases, the J end by 5 bases, with 9 bases between. The CDR3 length is 13 residues. Germline CDR1 and CDR2: MNHEY and SMNVEV (reference sequence). This CDR3 reads CASSLNGETEAFF. The CDR3 coding sequence is TGTGCCAGCAGTTTAAACGGTGAGACTGAAGCTTTCTTT.

The chain combines TRBV4-1 with TRBJ2-3, with D possibly matching TRBD2 (7 bases). This CDR3 is built from 16 residues. Deletions cut 4 bases from V and 4 bases from J, with 18 bases between. CDR1 MGHRA and CDR2 YSYEKL come from the germline V gene. CDR3 DNA: TGCGCCAGCAGCCCAACGGGTACGGGGGGCCCAGATACGCAGTATTTT. This gives the protein CASSPTGTGGPDTQYF.

The V and J genes are TRBV2 and TRBJ1-2, with a tentative D call TRBD1 (6 bases). CDR1 is SNHLY, CDR2 FYNNEI, per germline. The V gene lost 8 bases and the J gene lost 7 bases, with 20 bases spanning the gap. This CDR3 comprises 14 residues. CDR3 loop: CASRGVTGLFGYTF. CDR3 bases: TGTGCCAGCCGGGGTGTGACAGGTCTTTTTGGCTACACCTTC. Complete variable domain (other parts from reference TRBV2 and TRBJ1-2): EPEVTQTPSHQVTQMGQEVILRCVPISNHLYFYWYRQILGQKVEFLVSFYNNEISEKSEIFDDQFSVERPDGSNFTLKIRSTKLEDSAMYFCASRGVTGLFGYTFGSGTRLTVV.

The V and J genes are TRBV7-9 and TRBJ1-4; the match to TRBD1 covers 11 bases. Germline CDR1 SEHNR, CDR2 FQNEAQ (reference sequence). Trimming took 5 bases from V and 7 from J; bases not matched to a gene: 12. This CDR3 has 17 amino acids. The CDR3 sequence is CASSPQGQGAFGEKLFF. The CDR3 nucleotides read TGTGCCAGCAGCCCCCAAGGACAGGGGGCTTTCGGTGAAAAACTGTTTTTT.

This clone was picked up a small number of times. The CDR3 DNA sequence: TGTGCCAGCAGCCGGCTAGCGGGGGGCCAAGAGACCCAGTACTTC. Translated: CASSRLAGGQETQYF. The rearrangement links TRBV14 to TRBJ2-5, with 11 bases lining up with TRBD2. V shed 4 bases, J shed 1 base, and the junction held 2 bases outside the gene matches. The germline V gene has CDR1 SGHDN and CDR2 FVKESK. This CDR3 region has 15 residues.